This T cell receptor beta chain was observed in a study of cytomegalovirus exposure and HLA in healthy donors. The data were produced by immunoSEQ multiplex PCR, yet TCRdb's version contains in-frame clones alone and is incomplete. The table has hundreds of thousands of clones, 86% seen once. V was cut by 4 bases and J by 7 bases, with 10 bases left in between. CDR1 SEHNR and CDR2 FQNEAQ come from the germline V gene (reference sequence). This CDR3 has 12 residues. Sequences were obtained from PBMCs. The clonotype originates from a woman aged 18-30 years in good health and CMV-seronegative. V is TRBV7-9 and J is TRBJ1-1; weak D call: TRBD1 (6 bases). CDR3 nucleotides: TGTGCCAGCAGCTCACAGGGAGTTGAAGCTTTCTTT. Its protein product is CASSSQGVEAFF.